Included here is one T cell receptor beta chain sequence, with context. Assignment of participants to cohorts was predicated upon participant-reported clinical history. This CDR3 contains 14 residues. Looked up from germline, CDR1 is MDHEN and CDR2 is SYDVKM. V lost 5 bases and J lost 9, with 20 bases in between. Profiled with immunoSEQ multiplex PCR; TCRdb holds only in-frame clones, not every one. The sample shows 150,000 or so clones, around 83% of them seen only once. The sample is drawn from a study of blood T cell repertoires in COVID-19. This chain uses TRBV28 with TRBJ2-7, with D maybe TRBD1 (7 bases). This receptor was taken from a man aged 50 to 59 who had recovered from COVID-19. Sequenced sample: PBMCs or T cells enriched from blood (not recorded which). The CDR3 DNA is TGTGCCAGCAGTCTTGGGGGGACAGACCGACGGCAGTACTTC. Encoded protein: CASSLGGTDRRQYF.